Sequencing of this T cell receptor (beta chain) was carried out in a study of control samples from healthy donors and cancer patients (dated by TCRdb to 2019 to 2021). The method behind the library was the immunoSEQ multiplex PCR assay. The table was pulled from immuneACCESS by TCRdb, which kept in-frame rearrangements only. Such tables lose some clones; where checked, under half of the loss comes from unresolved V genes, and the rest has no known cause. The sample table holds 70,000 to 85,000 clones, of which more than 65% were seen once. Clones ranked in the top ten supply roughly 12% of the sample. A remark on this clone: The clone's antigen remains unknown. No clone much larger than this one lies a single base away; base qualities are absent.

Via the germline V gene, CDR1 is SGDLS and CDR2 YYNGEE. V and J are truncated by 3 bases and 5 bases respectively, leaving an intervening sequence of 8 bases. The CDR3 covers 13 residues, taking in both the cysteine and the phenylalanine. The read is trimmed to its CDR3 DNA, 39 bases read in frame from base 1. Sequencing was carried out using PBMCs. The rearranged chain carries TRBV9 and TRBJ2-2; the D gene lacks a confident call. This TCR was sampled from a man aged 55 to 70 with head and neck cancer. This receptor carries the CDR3 CASSEGPTGELFF. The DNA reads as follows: TGTGCCAGCAGCGAGGGCCCGACCGGGGAGCTGTTTTTT.